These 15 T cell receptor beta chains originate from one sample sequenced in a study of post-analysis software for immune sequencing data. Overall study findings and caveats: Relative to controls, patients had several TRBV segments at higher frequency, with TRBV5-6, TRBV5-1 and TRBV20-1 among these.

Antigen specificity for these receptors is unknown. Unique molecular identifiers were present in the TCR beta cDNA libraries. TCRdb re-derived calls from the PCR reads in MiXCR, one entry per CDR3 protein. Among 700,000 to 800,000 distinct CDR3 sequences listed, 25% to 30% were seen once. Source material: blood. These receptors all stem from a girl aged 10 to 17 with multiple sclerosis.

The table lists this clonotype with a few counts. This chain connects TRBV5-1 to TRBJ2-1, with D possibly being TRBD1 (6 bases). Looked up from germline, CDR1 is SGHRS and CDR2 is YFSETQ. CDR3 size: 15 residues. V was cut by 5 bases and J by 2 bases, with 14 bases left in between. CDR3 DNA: TGCGCCAGCAGACGCGGACAGACAACCTACAATGAGCAGTTCTTC. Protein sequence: CASRRGQTTYNEQFF.

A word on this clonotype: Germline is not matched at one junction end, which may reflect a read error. CDR3 coding DNA: TGTGCCAGCAGTTCCCCTAAAGAAAAACTGTTTTTT. Translated, it gives CASSSPKEKLFF. The chain couples TRBV28 to TRBJ1-4; D gene uncertain. CDR3 length equals 12 residues. Germline V gene sequence: CDR1 MDHEN, CDR2 SYDVKM.

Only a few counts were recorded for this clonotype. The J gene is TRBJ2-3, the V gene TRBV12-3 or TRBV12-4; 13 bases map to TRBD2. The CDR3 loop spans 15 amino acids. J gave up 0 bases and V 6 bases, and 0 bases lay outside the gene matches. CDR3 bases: TGTGCCAGCAGGACTAGCGGGGGGAGCACAGATACGCAGTATTTT. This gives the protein CASRTSGGSTDTQYF.

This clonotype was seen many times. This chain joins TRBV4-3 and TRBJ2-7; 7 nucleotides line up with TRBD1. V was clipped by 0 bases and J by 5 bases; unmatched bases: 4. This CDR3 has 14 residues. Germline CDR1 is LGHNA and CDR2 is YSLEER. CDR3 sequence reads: CASSQDEQGNEQYF. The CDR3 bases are TGCGCCAGCAGCCAAGATGAACAGGGGAACGAGCAGTACTTC.

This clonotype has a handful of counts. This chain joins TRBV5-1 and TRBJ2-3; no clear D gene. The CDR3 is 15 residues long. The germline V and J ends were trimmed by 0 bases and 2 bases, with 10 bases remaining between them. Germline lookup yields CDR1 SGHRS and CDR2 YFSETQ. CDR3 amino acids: CASSLERPTTDTQYF. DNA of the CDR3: TGCGCCAGCAGCTTGGAACGGCCGACCACAGATACGCAGTATTTT.

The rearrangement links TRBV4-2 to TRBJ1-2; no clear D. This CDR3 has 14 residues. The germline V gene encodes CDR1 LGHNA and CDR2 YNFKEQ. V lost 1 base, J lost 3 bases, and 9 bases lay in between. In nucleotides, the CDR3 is TGTGCCAGCAGCCAAGCACGGGTGGACTATGGCTACACCTTC. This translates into CASSQARVDYGYTF.

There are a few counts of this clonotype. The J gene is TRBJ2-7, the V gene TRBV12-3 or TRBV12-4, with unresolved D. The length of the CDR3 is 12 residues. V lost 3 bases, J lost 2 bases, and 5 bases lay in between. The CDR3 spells CASSFLAYEQYF. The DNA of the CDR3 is TGTGCCAGCAGTTTCCTAGCCTACGAGCAGTACTTC.

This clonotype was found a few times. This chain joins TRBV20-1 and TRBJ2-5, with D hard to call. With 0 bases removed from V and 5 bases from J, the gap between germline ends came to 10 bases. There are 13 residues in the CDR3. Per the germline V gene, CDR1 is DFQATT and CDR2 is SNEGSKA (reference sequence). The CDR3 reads CSAREDRRETQYF. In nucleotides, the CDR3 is TGCAGTGCTAGAGAGGATCGTCGGGAGACCCAGTACTTC.

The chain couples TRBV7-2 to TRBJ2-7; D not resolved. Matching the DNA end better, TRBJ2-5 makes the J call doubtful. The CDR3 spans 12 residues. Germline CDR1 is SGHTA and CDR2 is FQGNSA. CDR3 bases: TGTGCCAGCAGCAGTTGGGCTGAGACCCAGTACTTC. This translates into CASSSWAETQYF.

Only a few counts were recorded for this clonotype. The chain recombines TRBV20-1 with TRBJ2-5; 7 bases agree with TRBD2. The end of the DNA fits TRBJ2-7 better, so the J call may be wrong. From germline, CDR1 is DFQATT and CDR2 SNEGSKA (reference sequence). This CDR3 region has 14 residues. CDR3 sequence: CSAPQILGRGEQYF. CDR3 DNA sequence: TGCAGTGCCCCGCAGATACTGGGGAGGGGCGAGCAGTACTTC.

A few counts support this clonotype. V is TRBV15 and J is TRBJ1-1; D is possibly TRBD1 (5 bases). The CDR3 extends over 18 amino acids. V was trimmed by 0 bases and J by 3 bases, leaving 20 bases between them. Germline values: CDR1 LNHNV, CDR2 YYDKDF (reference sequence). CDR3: CATSRDHGSGYADTEAFF. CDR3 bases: TGTGCCACCAGCAGAGATCATGGGTCAGGGTATGCGGACACTGAAGCTTTCTTT.

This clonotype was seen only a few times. The CDR3 DNA reads TGTGCCAGCAGCTTGGTCGGCAGGGGGCGAGAGACCCAGTACTTC. Its protein is CASSLVGRGRETQYF. The V and J genes are TRBV5-5 and TRBJ2-5; TRBD1 aligns across 8 bases. The CDR3 runs 15 residues. CDR1 is SGHKS and CDR2 is YYEKEE in the germline V gene (reference sequence). V lost 0 bases and J lost 4; bases outside the gene matches: 5.

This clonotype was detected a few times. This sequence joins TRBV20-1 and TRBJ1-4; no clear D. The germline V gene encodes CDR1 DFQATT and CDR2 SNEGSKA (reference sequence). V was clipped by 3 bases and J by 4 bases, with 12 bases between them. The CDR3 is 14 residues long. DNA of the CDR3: TGCAGTGCTAGCCCCGCCAGGTTTAATGAAAAACTGTTTTTT. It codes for CSASPARFNEKLFF.

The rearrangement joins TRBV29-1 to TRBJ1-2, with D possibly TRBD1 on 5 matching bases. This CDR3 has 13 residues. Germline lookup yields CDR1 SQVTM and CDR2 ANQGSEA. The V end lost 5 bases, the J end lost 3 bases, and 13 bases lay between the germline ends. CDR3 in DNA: TGCAGCGTTCCGACAGTCATCGACTATGGCTACACCTTC. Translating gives CSVPTVIDYGYTF.

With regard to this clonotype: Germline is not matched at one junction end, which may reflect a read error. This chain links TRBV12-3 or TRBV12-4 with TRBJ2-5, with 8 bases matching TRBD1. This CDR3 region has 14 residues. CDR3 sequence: CVSSRQGLQETQYF. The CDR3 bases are TGTGTCAGCAGTAGACAGGGGTTACAAGAGACCCAGTACTTC.